This T cell receptor beta chain came from a study of beta chain features in type 1 diabetes. Study-wide context: Analysis included around 99,000,000 sorted cells drawn from all samples. Study-level results: A pattern of fewer insertions and more deletions at VDJ junctions was seen in type 1 diabetes patients. Over-representation of high TCR-expressing cells was a possible consequence of cDNA sequencing. Among patients with Type 1 diabetes, TCRB CDR3s were moderately but significantly shorter in every one of the four CD4+ subsets.

J was trimmed by 4 bases and V by 7 bases; bases with no gene match: 14. This CDR3 contains 16 residues. Per germline, CDR1 MNHEY and CDR2 SMNVEV (reference sequence). The authors reverse transcribed all of the isolated RNA, so sequencing captured expressed TCRB transcripts. Read counts averaged about 3.57 million for samples of naive, central memory and regulatory T cells. TCRdb's copy holds only in-frame clones and misses some; the assay was immunoSEQ multiplex PCR. The data contain 300,000 to 350,000 clones, about 13% of them singletons. This clone has a handful of counts. As yet, its antigen is unknown.

Material: naive CD4+ T cells from blood. The genes are TRBV27 and TRBJ1-1; 8 nucleotides match TRBD1. The source of this sequence is a woman aged 18-29 years with type 1 diabetes. The CDR3 region is CASIKPGQGAATEAFF. CDR3 coding DNA: TGTGCCAGCATCAAGCCAGGCCAGGGGGCAGCCACTGAAGCTTTCTTT.